This TCR beta chain was sequenced for a study of a mutant IDH1 vaccine in newly diagnosed glioma. Overall study: Investigators started vaccination 4-6 weeks after radiotherapy alone, or with temozolomide cycles. Previous care, which was radiotherapy, temozolomide, or both, most often involved both. Study conclusions and caveats: Immune responses induced by the vaccine were seen in roughly 93% of patients, spanning multiple MHC alleles.

Turning to this clone: Its specificity is unknown.

Only in-frame clones appear in the TCRdb table, and some are missing; sequencing was by immunoSEQ multiplex PCR. The sample lists over 95,000 clones, roughly nine tenths occurring once. The time point: week 11, during vaccination. Each vaccine dose was 300 ug of mutant IDH1 20-mer peptide, with topical imiquimod. Donors had new IDH1-mutant astrocytomas of WHO grade 3 or 4 (ATRX-lost). The V segment lost 0 bases and the J segment 6 bases; nucleotides outside the gene matches: 4. The CDR3 loop spans 14 amino acids. Germline-derived CDR1 and CDR2 are LGHNA and YNFKEQ. This sample comprised PBMCs, obtained from a glioma patient whose treatment included an IDH1 peptide vaccine. This TCR was recovered from a woman between 45 and 65 years old with glioma. The chain couples TRBV4-2 to TRBJ2-7, with TRBD2 identical over 8 bases. DNA of the CDR3: TGTGCCAGCAGCCAAGAAACGGGAGGGCGCGAGCAGTACTTC. Its protein is CASSQETGGREQYF.